A selection of T cell receptor beta chains follows, all from one sample in a study of T cell changes during pregnancy in multiple sclerosis. Here immunoSEQ multiplex PCR was the method, and the copy in TCRdb shows in-frame clones only, minus some. The repertoire holds approximately 44,000 clones, with roughly nine tenths as singletons. The specimen was CD4+ T cells from peripheral blood mononuclear cells, collected before pregnancy. Source of these receptors: a female donor with multiple sclerosis, enrolled in a pregnancy study. Each CDR3 is given with its conserved first and last residue. A D gene is named only where the DNA matches it firmly. The size entry is marked missing in some rows and otherwise reads once, few, many or a size class.

v_call	clone_size	j_call	d_call	cdr3_aa	cdr3_nt
TRBV27	NA	TRBJ2-5	NA	CASSLTGLLETQYF	TGTGCCAGCAGTTTAACGGGACTCCTGGAGACCCAGTACTTC
TRBV19	NA	TRBJ1-2	TRBD1	CASTESQGADYGYTF	TGTGCCAGTACCGAATCACAGGGGGCGGACTATGGCTACACCTTC
TRBV19	NA	TRBJ2-7	TRBD1	CASSTRTGRYEQYF	TGTGCCAGTAGTACTCGGACAGGGAGATACGAGCAGTACTTC
TRBV27	once	TRBJ1-6	NA	CATLRSSYNSPLHF	TGTGCCACCCTACGGAGCTCCTATAATTCACCCCTCCACTTT
TRBV9	NA	TRBJ2-7	NA	CASSTRPEEAYEQYF	TGTGCCAGCAGCACCCGACCCGAGGAAGCCTACGAGCAGTACTTC
TRBV7-3	NA	TRBJ1-2	TRBD1	CASSEPGTGIGYTF	TGTGCCAGCAGCGAGCCCGGGACAGGGATTGGCTACACCTTC
TRBV5-4	NA	TRBJ2-1	TRBD2	CASSPGLAVLNEQFF	TGTGCCAGCAGCCCAGGACTAGCAGTCCTAAATGAGCAGTTCTTC
TRBV6-5	NA	TRBJ1-2	TRBD1	CASRAGDRAIYGYTF	TGTGCCAGCAGGGCCGGGGACAGGGCAATCTATGGCTACACCTTC
TRBV19	NA	TRBJ2-7	TRBD2	CASSRTRGDSYEQYF	TGTGCCAGTAGTAGGACACGGGGGGACTCCTACGAGCAGTACTTC
TRBV11-2	NA	TRBJ2-6	TRBD1	CASSLGQGTVSGANVLTF	TGTGCCAGCAGCTTAGGACAGGGGACTGTCTCTGGGGCCAACGTCCTGACTTTC
TRBV9	NA	TRBJ1-6	TRBD1	CASSAPDRGRNSPLHF	TGTGCCAGCAGCGCCCCGGACAGGGGGCGGAATTCACCCCTCCACTTT
TRBV7-8	NA	TRBJ1-2	TRBD1	CASSLGTGDLGYGYTF	TGTGCCAGCAGCTTAGGGACAGGGGACCTTGGCTATGGCTACACCTTC
TRBV2	NA	TRBJ2-2	TRBD2	CASRLAGGTGELFF	TGTGCCAGCAGACTAGCGGGGGGAACGGGGGAGCTGTTTTTT
TRBV30	NA	TRBJ1-2	NA	CAWSLDRDHGYTF	TGTGCCTGGAGTCTTGACAGAGATCACGGCTACACCTTC
TRBV6-5	NA	TRBJ1-6	TRBD1	CASSYRGRRSPLHF	TGTGCCAGCAGTTACAGGGGGCGACGTTCACCCCTCCACTTT
TRBV7-6	few	TRBJ1-5	NA	CASSLAGSNQPQHF	TGTGCCAGCAGCTTAGCCGGTAGCAATCAGCCCCAGCATTTT
TRBV9	few	TRBJ1-1	NA	CASSVDGIRAFF	TGTGCCAGCAGCGTGGACGGGATAAGAGCTTTCTTT
TRBV7-3	NA	TRBJ1-1	NA	CASSRRGGIGTEAFF	TGTGCCAGCTCCCGAAGGGGGGGGATTGGCACTGAAGCTTTCTTT
TRBV18	NA	TRBJ1-2	TRBD1	CASSPPPGTVYGYTF	TGTGCCAGCTCACCACCCCCCGGGACAGTCTATGGCTACACCTTC
TRBV4-2	NA	TRBJ2-1	TRBD2	CASSQGAGGSYNEQFF	TGTGCCAGCAGCCAAGGGGCGGGGGGGTCCTACAATGAGCAGTTCTTC
TRBV5-6	NA	TRBJ1-2	TRBD1	CASSFLGGYYGYTF	TGTGCCAGCAGCTTCTTAGGGGGCTACTATGGCTACACCTTC
TRBV2	NA	TRBJ2-3	NA	CASSELAGRGTDTQYF	TGTGCCAGCAGTGAATTGGCGGGCCGCGGCACAGATACGCAGTATTTT
TRBV9	once	TRBJ2-1	NA	CASSVFGGGDNEQFF	TGTGCCAGCAGCGTATTCGGCGGGGGCGACAATGAGCAGTTCTTC
TRBV4-1	NA	TRBJ1-1	TRBD1	CASSHPPRTGKLIEAFF	TGCGCCAGCAGCCACCCTCCCCGGACAGGGAAACTGATCGAAGCTTTCTTT
TRBV6-6	once	TRBJ1-5	TRBD1	CASTRDRELSQPQHF	TGTGCCAGCACCAGGGACAGAGAGTTAAGTCAGCCCCAGCATTTT
TRBV11-2	NA	TRBJ2-2	NA	CASSNPRRAGELFF	TGTGCCAGCAGCAATCCTCGCAGGGCCGGGGAGCTGTTTTTT